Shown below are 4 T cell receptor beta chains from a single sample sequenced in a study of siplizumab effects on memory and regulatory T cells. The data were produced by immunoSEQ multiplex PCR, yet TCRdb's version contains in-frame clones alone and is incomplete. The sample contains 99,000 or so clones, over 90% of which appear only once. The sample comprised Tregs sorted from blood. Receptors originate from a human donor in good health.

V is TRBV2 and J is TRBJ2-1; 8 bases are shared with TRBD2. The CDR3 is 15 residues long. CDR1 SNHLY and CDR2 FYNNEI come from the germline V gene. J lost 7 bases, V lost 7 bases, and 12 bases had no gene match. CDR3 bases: TGTGCCAGCACTGCGCGAGCTAGCGGGCTTAATGAGCAGTTCTTC. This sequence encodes CASTARASGLNEQFF.

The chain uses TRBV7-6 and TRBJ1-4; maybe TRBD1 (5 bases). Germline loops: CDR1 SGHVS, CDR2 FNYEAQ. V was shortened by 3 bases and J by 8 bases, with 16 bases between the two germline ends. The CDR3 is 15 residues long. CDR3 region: CASSFGGALWEKLFF. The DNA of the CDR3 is TGTGCCAGCAGCTTTGGTGGGGCGCTATGGGAAAAACTGTTTTTT.

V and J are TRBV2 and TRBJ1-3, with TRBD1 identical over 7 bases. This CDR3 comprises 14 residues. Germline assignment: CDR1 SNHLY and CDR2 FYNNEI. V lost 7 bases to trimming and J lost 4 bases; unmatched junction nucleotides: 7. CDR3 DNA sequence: TGTGCCAGCACCATGACAGGGCCCGGAAACACCATATATTTT. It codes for CASTMTGPGNTIYF.

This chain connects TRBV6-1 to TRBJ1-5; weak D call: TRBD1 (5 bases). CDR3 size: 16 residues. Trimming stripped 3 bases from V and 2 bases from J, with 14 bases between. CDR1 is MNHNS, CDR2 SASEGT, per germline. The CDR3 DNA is TGTGCCAGCAGTGAGGTAGCGGGCAGGGGCAATCAGCCCCAGCATTTT. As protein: CASSEVAGRGNQPQHF.